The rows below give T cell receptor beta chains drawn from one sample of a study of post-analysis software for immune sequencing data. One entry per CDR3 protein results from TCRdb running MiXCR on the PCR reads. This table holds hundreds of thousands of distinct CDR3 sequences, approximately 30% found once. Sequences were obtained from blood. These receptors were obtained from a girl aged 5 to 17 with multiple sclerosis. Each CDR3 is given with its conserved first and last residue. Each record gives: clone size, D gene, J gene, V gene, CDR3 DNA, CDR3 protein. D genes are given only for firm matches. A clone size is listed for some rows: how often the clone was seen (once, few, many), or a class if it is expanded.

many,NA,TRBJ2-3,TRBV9,TGTGCCAGCAGCGTTTCAACTGTCGATACGCAGTATTTT,CASSVSTVDTQYF
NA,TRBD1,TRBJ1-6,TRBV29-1,TGCAGCGTTGGGACAGGGGGGGATTCACCCCTCCACTTT,CSVGTGGDSPLHF
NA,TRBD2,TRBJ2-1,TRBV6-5,TGTGCCAGCAGTACCCGGACCCGGGGGGAGTTCTTC,CASSTRTRGEFF
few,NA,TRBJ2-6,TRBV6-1,TGTGCCAGCACCGAGGGGAGACGAAACTCTGGGGCCAACGTCCTGACTTTC,CASTEGRRNSGANVLTF
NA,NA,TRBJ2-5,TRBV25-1,TGTGCCAGCAGCTGGGGGACGCGGACAGATGAGACCCAGTACTTC,CASSWGTRTDETQYF
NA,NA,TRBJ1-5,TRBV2,TGTGCCAGCAGTCGGTGGGAGAGCACGGGTCGGCAGCCCCAGCATTTT,CASSRWESTGRQPQHF
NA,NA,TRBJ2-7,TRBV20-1,TGCAGTGCTAGTGAGGGGACCTCCCCCTACGAGCAGTACTTC,CSASEGTSPYEQYF
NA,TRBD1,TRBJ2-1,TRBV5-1,TGCGCCAGCAGGGTCACAGGACAGGTATACAATGAGCAGTTCTTC,CASRVTGQVYNEQFF
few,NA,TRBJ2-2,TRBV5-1,TGCGCCAGCAGCATGATCCAGGGCCCCGGGGAGCTGTTTTTT,CASSMIQGPGELFF
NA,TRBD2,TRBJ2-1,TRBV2,TGTACCAGCAGGCCGGGGGGTGGACTAGCGGCATACAATGAGCAGTTCTTC,CTSRPGGGLAAYNEQFF
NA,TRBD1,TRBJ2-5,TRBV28,TGTGCCAGCAGACCAGACAGGGGACGGGAGACCCAGTACTTC,CASRPDRGRETQYF
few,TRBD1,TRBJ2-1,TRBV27,TGTGCCAGCAGTTTACGGGCAGGGGGCTACCGGGAGCAGTTCTTC,CASSLRAGGYREQFF
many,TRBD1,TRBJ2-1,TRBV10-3,TGTGCCATCAGTGATACAGGGGGAAGGAAAAATGAGCAGTTCTTC,CAISDTGGRKNEQFF
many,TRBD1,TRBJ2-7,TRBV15,TGTGCCACCAGCAGAGTAGGGACAGGTTACGAGCAGTACTTC,CATSRVGTGYEQYF
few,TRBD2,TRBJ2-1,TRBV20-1,TGCAGTGCTACCAATCTAGCTAGCGGGGGAAAACAGTCTTATGAGCAGTTCTTC,CSATNLASGGKQSYEQFF
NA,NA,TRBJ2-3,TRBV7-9,TGTGCCAGCAGCTCGGACCCTTTCACAGATACGCAGTATTTT,CASSSDPFTDTQYF
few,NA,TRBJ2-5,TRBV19,TGTGCCAGCGCCTGGGCAGACCAAGAGACCCAGTACTTC,CASAWADQETQYF
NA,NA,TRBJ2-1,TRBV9,TGTGCCAGCAGCGCCAAGAGACATTCAAACAATGAGCAGTTCTTC,CASSAKRHSNNEQFF
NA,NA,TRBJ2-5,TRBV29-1,TGCAGCGTTGTGGGGCAGGTTCAAGAGACCCAGTACTTC,CSVVGQVQETQYF
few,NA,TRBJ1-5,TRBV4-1,TGCGCCAGCAGCCAATGGCGCCAAGGAGATCAGCCCCAGCATTTT,CASSQWRQGDQPQHF
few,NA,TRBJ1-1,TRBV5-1,TGCGCCAGCAGAGGTAACATCTGGGGAAACACTGAAGCTTTCTTT,CASRGNIWGNTEAFF
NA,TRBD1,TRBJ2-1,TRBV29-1,TGCAGCGTTTCCGCCGGGACAGGGGTGGGGAACAATAAGCAGTTCTTC,CSVSAGTGVGNNKQFF
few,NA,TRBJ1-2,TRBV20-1,TGCAGTGCTAGCGGGCAGGACTATGGCTACACCTTC,CSASGQDYGYTF
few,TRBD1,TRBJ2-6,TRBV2,TGTGCCAGCAGTACACCGGGACAGGACTCTGGGGCCAACGTCCTGACTTTC,CASSTPGQDSGANVLTF
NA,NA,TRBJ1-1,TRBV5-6,TGTGCCAGCAGCTTTCCCAAGCTCATGAACACTGAAGCTTTCTTT,CASSFPKLMNTEAFF
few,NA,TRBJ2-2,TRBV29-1,TGCAGCGCTCGACCCACAGGGACCGGGGAGCTGTTTTTT,CSARPTGTGELFF
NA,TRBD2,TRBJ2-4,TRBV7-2,TGTGCCAGCAGCTTAGCGGGGACGGGAGGGCCGGCGGACATTCAGTACTTC,CASSLAGTGGPADIQYF
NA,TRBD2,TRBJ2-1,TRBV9,TGTGCCAGCAGCGTAGTTGGTAGCGGGGGACTCTCCTACAATGAGCAGTTCTTC,CASSVVGSGGLSYNEQFF
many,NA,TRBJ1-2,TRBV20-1,TGCAGTGCTAGCGATCGGGCAGGGAAACTCTATGGCTACACCTTC,CSASDRAGKLYGYTF
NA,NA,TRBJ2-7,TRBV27,TGTGCCAGCAGTCCAACCCGAATAGTCCGCGAGCAGTACTTC,CASSPTRIVREQYF
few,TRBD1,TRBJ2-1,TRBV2,TGTGCCAGCTCCTACCTTGACAGGGCTGAGCAGTTCTTC,CASSYLDRAEQFF
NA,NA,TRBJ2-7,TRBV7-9,TGTGCCAGCAGCTCCGGGACGGAATCCTACGGGCAGTACTTC,CASSSGTESYGQYF
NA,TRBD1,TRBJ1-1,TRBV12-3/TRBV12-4,TGTGCCAGCACCGGACAGGGTAAGGACACTGAAGCTTTCTTT,CASTGQGKDTEAFF
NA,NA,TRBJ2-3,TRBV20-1,TGCAGTGCTCTTGAGGTAGCGGAAAGCACAGATACGCAGTATTTT,CSALEVAESTDTQYF
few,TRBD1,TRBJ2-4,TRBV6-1,TGTGCCAGCAGTGAGAACAGGGGATCAAGCATTCAGTACTTC,CASSENRGSSIQYF
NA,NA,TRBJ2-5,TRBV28,TGTGCCAGCAGTTCCAATGGGGAGACCCAGTACTTC,CASSSNGETQYF
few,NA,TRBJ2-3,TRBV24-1,TGTGCCACCACCGCGGATAGCACAGATACGCAGTATTTT,CATTADSTDTQYF
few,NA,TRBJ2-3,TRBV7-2,TGTGCCAGCAGCCCCGGGGCGGGATACACAGATACGCAGTATTTT,CASSPGAGYTDTQYF
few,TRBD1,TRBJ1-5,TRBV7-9,TGTGCCAGCAGCTCCCTCCGGGACAGGGGCGTTCGGCCCCAGCATTTT,CASSSLRDRGVRPQHF
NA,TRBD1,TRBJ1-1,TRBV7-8,TGTGCCAGCAGCGGACGGACAGGGGGAGTTGACACTGAAGCTTTCTTT,CASSGRTGGVDTEAFF
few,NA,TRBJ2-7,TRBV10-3,TGTGCCATCAGTGAGACTAGCCGACTCTCCTACGAGCAGTACTTC,CAISETSRLSYEQYF